Following are 3 T cell receptor beta chains from one sample sequenced in a study of T cells in localized non-small cell lung cancer. Some clones are missing from TCRdb's copy, which holds only in-frame ones; the method was immunoSEQ multiplex PCR. The table lists tens of thousands of clones, 70% to 90% of them singletons. The source material was PBMCs, sampled before any cancer treatment. The receptors derive from a man aged 35-69 years with stage II squamous cell lung carcinoma.

The chain carries TRBV19 and TRBJ1-2; the D gene is possibly TRBD1 (5 bases). This CDR3 comprises 16 residues. Germline CDR1 LNHDA, CDR2 SQIVND (reference sequence). Between the trimmed V and J ends, which lost 4 bases and 2 bases, there was a span of 17 bases. CDR3 sequence reads: CASSTRMTASNYGYTF. The CDR3 DNA is TGTGCCAGTAGTACGCGGATGACAGCCTCAAACTATGGCTACACCTTC.

V usage is TRBV15 and J usage is TRBJ1-1; D possibly corresponds to TRBD1 (6 bases). The germline V gene has CDR1 LNHNV and CDR2 YYDKDF (reference sequence). CDR3 length equals 16 residues. With 0 bases removed from V and 3 bases from J, the gap between germline ends came to 14 bases. CDR3 protein: CATSREGGRGDTEAFF. For the CDR3, the DNA is TGTGCCACCAGCAGAGAGGGTGGCAGGGGCGACACTGAAGCTTTCTTT.

This chain connects TRBV2 to TRBJ1-5; tentatively, D is TRBD1 (6 bases). The CDR3 sequence is 15 residues long. Per germline, CDR1 SNHLY and CDR2 FYNNEI. V was shortened by 6 bases and J by 7 bases, with 19 bases between the two germline ends. CDR3 DNA: TGTGCCAGCAGGGAACTTCAGGGGTCTGGCCAGCCCCAGCATTTT. Residues: CASRELQGSGQPQHF.